These 26 T cell receptor beta chains share one sample of origin, sequenced in a study of T cell clonality in common variable immunodeficiency. General study results and limits: Fewer deletions and N-nucleotide insertions were reportedly seen in common variable immunodeficiency TCR beta sequences.

Libraries were prepared by immunoSEQ multiplex PCR; TCRdb keeps only in-frame clonotypes and omits some of them. The sample shows about 42,000 clones, none of them appearing just once. Their antigen targets remain unknown. What was sequenced was peripheral blood mononuclear cells. The receptors were sampled from a human donor with common variable immunodeficiency.

This clone was detected a few times. The read ends 3 residues early relative to the CDR3; the germline J gene fills the gap. This sequence joins TRBV2 and TRBJ2-7; TRBD1 agrees at 8 bases. The CDR3 has 12 residues. Trimming took 9 bases from V and 5 from J; bases not matched to a gene: 6. The germline V gene encodes CDR1 SNHLY and CDR2 FYNNEI. This CDR3 is CASGGDRNEQYF. The sequenced CDR3 bases are TGTGCCAGTGGAGGGGACAGGAACGAG.

This clone turned up a few times. Coverage ceases 3 residues before the CDR3 finishes, and the germline J gene fills in the end. This chain links TRBV5-1 with TRBJ2-7; TRBD1 matches at 11 bases. The trim removed 4 bases at V and 3 bases at J, leaving 12 bases unmatched. CDR1 is SGHRS and CDR2 is YFSETQ in the germline V gene. The CDR3 totals 17 residues. CDR3 bases read: TGCGCCAGCAGCGCACGGACAGGGGGCGAAAGTCTCTACGAG. It yields the protein CASSARTGGESLYE. The whole CDR3 is CASSARTGGESLYEQYF.

There are a few counts of this clone. The missing CDR3 end, 3 residues past where the read stops, is filled in from the germline J gene. The chain links TRBV19 to TRBJ1-2; the match to TRBD1 covers 10 bases. With 4 bases clipped from V and 2 bases from J, the junction kept 1 base outside the gene matches. The CDR3 runs to 14 residues. The germline V gene encodes CDR1 LNHDA and CDR2 SQIVND (reference sequence). CDR3 DNA (partial): TGTGCCAGTAGTAGGGGACAGGGGAACTATGGC. This gives the protein CASSRGQGNYG. The whole CDR3 reads CASSRGQGNYGYTF.

This clone was detected many times. The read comes to an end 3 residues before the CDR3 does, leaving the germline J gene to fill in the end. The V and J genes are TRBV13 and TRBJ1-1; 7 nucleotides agree with TRBD1. With 5 bases clipped from V and 0 bases from J, the junction kept 6 bases outside the gene matches. The CDR3 spans 15 residues. CDR1 is PRHDT and CDR2 is FYEKMQ in the germline V gene (reference sequence). The sequenced CDR3 bases are TGTGCCAGCAGCGCCTGGGACAGCCTGAACACTGAA. It encodes CASSAWDSLNTE. The whole CDR3 reads CASSAWDSLNTEAFF. Looking up the rest from reference TRBV13 and TRBJ1-1 gives the full variable domain: AAGVIQSPRHLIKEKRETATLKCYPIPRHDTVYWYQQGPGQDPQFLISFYEKMQSDKGSIPDRFSAQQFSDYHSELNMSSLELGDSALYFCASSAWDSLNTEAFFGQGTRLTVV.

In this sample, this clone turned up many times. The read stops 3 residues short of the end of the CDR3; the missing end is completed from the germline J gene. The chain carries TRBV18 and TRBJ2-4; possible D gene TRBD1, 6 bases. In germline, CDR1 is KGHSH, CDR2 LQKENI. CDR3 length equals 16 residues. V was trimmed by 5 bases and J by 5 bases, leaving 19 bases between them. CDR3 bases read: TGTGCCAGCTCAGCTCTTAGTACAGGGCAGCAAAACATT. Translation: CASSALSTGQQNI. In full, the CDR3 reads CASSALSTGQQNIQYF.

The table lists this clone with a few counts. The read halts 3 residues ahead of the CDR3 end, with the missing end drawn from the germline J gene. The rearrangement joins TRBV7-2 to TRBJ1-6; D gene ambiguous. V lost 2 bases and J lost 12, with 11 bases in between. The CDR3 is made up of 13 amino acids. Germline-derived CDR1 and CDR2 are SGHTA and FQGNSA. CDR3: CASSLRFGQPLHF. The sequenced CDR3 bases are TGTGCCAGCAGCTTACGGTTTGGGCAACCC.

In this sample, this clone turned up a few times. The observed sequence ends 3 residues before the CDR3 terminus, with the missing tail filled in from the germline J gene. This same CDR3 is encoded by further DNA sequences in the sample. V and J are TRBV19 and TRBJ2-7; tentatively, D is TRBD2 (6 bases). The CDR3 extends over 17 amino acids. Germline V gene sequence: CDR1 LNHDA, CDR2 SQIVND (reference sequence). The V and J ends lost 6 bases and 0 bases respectively, with 21 bases between them. The sequenced part of the CDR3 DNA is TGTGCCAGTAGGCTGGCAGGCGGGGCCCCAAACTCCTACGAG. The encoded protein is CASRLAGGAPNSYE. The whole CDR3 reads CASRLAGGAPNSYEQYF.

This clone was seen many times. The read halts 3 residues ahead of the CDR3 end, with the missing end drawn from the germline J gene. J is TRBJ2-7 and V is TRBV18; 7 nucleotides agree with TRBD2. The CDR3 spans 15 residues. Germline V gene lookup returns CDR1 KGHSH and CDR2 LQKENI. With V trimmed by 3 bases and J by 5 bases, 10 bases remained unmatched. This CDR3 reads CASSPQGGSRNEQYF. CDR3 DNA, as far as it was read: TGTGCCAGCTCACCGCAGGGAGGGAGTCGCAACGAG.

The sample holds many counts of this clone. Read coverage stops 3 residues before the CDR3 terminus; the germline J gene supplies the remainder. The rearrangement joins TRBV5-4 to TRBJ1-3; D uncertain. Germline lookup yields CDR1 SGHNT and CDR2 YYREEE (reference sequence). This CDR3 contains 14 residues. The V end was cut by 1 base, the J end by 0 bases, with 5 bases between. CDR3 region: CASSLTASGNTIYF. The sequenced part of the CDR3 DNA is TGTGCCAGCAGCTTGACAGCCTCTGGAAACACC.

This clone was picked up many times. The read terminates 3 residues ahead of where the CDR3 ends, so the germline J gene completes it. This chain links TRBV5-4 with TRBJ1-2; 9 bases align to TRBD1. V shed 7 bases and J 3 bases; nucleotides not matched to a gene: 7. The CDR3 sequence is 14 residues long. Germline assignment: CDR1 SGHNT and CDR2 YYREEE (reference sequence). CDR3 protein: CASQQDRGHYGYTF. The CDR3 bases that were read are TGTGCCAGCCAACAGGACAGGGGACACTATGGC.

For this clone: The CDR3 extends 3 residues past the end of the read, so its final part is completed from the germline J gene. This sequence joins TRBV19 and TRBJ1-1; a weak D match, TRBD1 (5 bases). CDR1 and CDR2 from the germline V gene are LNHDA and SQIVND (reference sequence). V was shortened by 2 bases and J by 4 bases, with 5 bases between the two germline ends. The CDR3 contains 12 residues. The sequenced CDR3 bases are TGTGCCAGTAGTATAAGGGGCACTGAA. Its translation is CASSIRGTE. The full CDR3 protein is CASSIRGTEAFF.

This clone has just a few counts. The read ends 3 residues before the CDR3 terminus; that terminus is restored from the germline J gene. The gene calls are TRBV19 and TRBJ1-3, with D possibly TRBD1 on 6 matching bases. There are 13 residues in the CDR3. Germline V gene lookup returns CDR1 LNHDA and CDR2 SQIVND (reference sequence). Trimming stripped 8 bases from V and 4 bases from J, with 12 bases between. The CDR3 sequence: CASAWGPGNTIYF. The CDR3 DNA, read in part, is TGTGCCAGTGCGTGGGGGCCGGGAAACACC.

In its sample, this clone was seen a few times. The missing CDR3 end, 3 residues past where the read stops, is filled in from the germline J gene. This sequence joins TRBV11-2 and TRBJ2-7; 8 bases align to TRBD2. Trimming cost V 1 base and J 6 bases; bases outside gene matches: 5. This CDR3 is built from 14 residues. Germline assignment: CDR1 SGHAT and CDR2 FQNNGV. The CDR3 DNA, read in part, is TGTGCCAGCAGCTTAGCGGGGGGGCAAGGCGAG. Protein product: CASSLAGGQGE. In full, the CDR3 reads CASSLAGGQGEQYF.

The sample holds many counts of this clone. From the germline J gene comes the end of the CDR3, since the read stops 3 residues before it. The chain combines TRBV30 with TRBJ2-2, with a weak D call TRBD2 (5 bases). The germline V gene has CDR1 GTSNPN and CDR2 SVGIG (reference sequence). The CDR3 covers 12 residues. Trimming removed 2 bases from V and 6 bases from J, with 7 bases in between. CDR3 bases read: TGTGCCTGGAGTAGGACTTCCGGGGAG. Translating it yields CAWSRTSGE. The full CDR3 is CAWSRTSGELFF.

This clone has ten or more counts. The read halts 3 residues ahead of the CDR3 end, with the missing end drawn from the germline J gene. The chain recombines TRBV2 with TRBJ2-1; D is possibly TRBD2 (6 bases). Germline-derived CDR1 and CDR2 are SNHLY and FYNNEI. With 6 bases removed from V and 3 bases from J, the gap between germline ends came to 21 bases. The CDR3 runs 17 residues. CDR3 bases read: TGTGCCAGCAGCAGATCACTAGCTCGACGCCTCTACAATGAG. This encodes CASSRSLARRLYNE. Given in full, the CDR3 is CASSRSLARRLYNEQFF.

This clone showed up many times. The CDR3 goes on 3 residues after the read ends, and that part is filled in from the germline J gene. The chain links TRBV20-1 to TRBJ1-3, with 9 nucleotides matching TRBD1. The germline V gene encodes CDR1 DFQATT and CDR2 SNEGSKA (reference sequence). The CDR3 sequence is 16 residues long. V dropped 2 bases and J dropped 2; count of bases not matched to a gene: 7. CDR3 in amino acids: CSARSGTGSAGNTIYF. CDR3 bases read: TGCAGTGCTAGATCCGGGACAGGGTCGGCTGGAAACACC.

This clone occurred many times. The missing CDR3 end, 3 residues past where the read stops, is filled in from the germline J gene. This rearrangement joins TRBV6-2 or TRBV6-3 to TRBJ2-3; no clear D gene. This CDR3 comprises 10 residues. Between the trimmed V and J ends, which lost 6 bases and 6 bases, there was a span of 4 bases. In germline, CDR1 is MNHEY, CDR2 SVGEGT. The CDR3 spells CASRRDTQYF. The part of the CDR3 DNA that was read is TGTGCCAGCAGGCGGGATACG.

This clone was found a few times. The read finishes 3 residues shy of the CDR3 end, and the germline J gene is used to complete it. The chain is built from TRBV6-1 and TRBJ2-7; tentatively, D is TRBD1 (6 bases). Germline CDR1 reads MNHNS; CDR2 reads SASEGT. The V end lost 4 bases, the J end lost 2 bases, and 9 bases lay between the germline ends. CDR3 length equals 13 residues. The CDR3: CASSGQDAYEQYF. CDR3 bases read: TGTGCCAGCAGTGGACAGGATGCCTACGAG.

In regard to this clone: The read terminates 3 residues before the CDR3 end, so the remaining end is supplied by the germline J gene. The J gene is TRBJ1-2, the V gene TRBV6-2 or TRBV6-3; no definite D call. This CDR3 has 15 residues. Germline CDR1 and CDR2: MNHEY and SVGEGT. V was pared by 4 bases and J by 4 bases, with 16 bases between. CDR3 loop: CASSWAGRASYGYTF. CDR3 DNA (partial): TGTGCCAGCAGTTGGGCGGGAAGGGCAAGCTATGGC.

Note on this clone: The read ends 3 residues before the CDR3 terminus; that terminus is restored from the germline J gene. The chain carries TRBV18 and TRBJ2-1; D perhaps matches TRBD2 (6 bases). Trimming left V 0 bases short and J 6 bases short, with 15 bases between. Germline CDR1 and CDR2: KGHSH and LQKENI. The CDR3 consists of 16 residues. CDR3 amino acids: CASSPPFGGPFNEQFF. The CDR3 bases that were read are TGTGCCAGCTCACCACCGTTCGGGGGACCCTTCAATGAG.

This clone was recorded at least ten times. From the germline J gene comes the end of the CDR3, since the read stops 3 residues before it. The genes are TRBV20-1 and TRBJ2-1; 7 bases align to TRBD2. The J segment lost 8 bases and the V segment lost 0 bases, leaving 7 bases of the junction unmatched. The CDR3 sequence is 14 residues long. Germline CDR1 reads DFQATT; CDR2 reads SNEGSKA (reference sequence). The part of the CDR3 DNA that was read is TGCAGTGCTAGAGATAGGGCGGGAGTTCATGAG. Its protein is CSARDRAGVHE. In full, the CDR3 is CSARDRAGVHEQFF.

Only a few counts were recorded for this clone. The CDR3 end falls 3 residues outside the read, so it is completed with the germline J gene. This sequence joins TRBV5-1 and TRBJ2-5; TRBD2 matches 11 bases. This CDR3 is 14 amino acids long. The J segment lost 5 bases and the V segment lost 6 bases, leaving 6 bases of the junction unmatched. Germline CDR1 is SGHRS and CDR2 is YFSETQ. The CDR3 here is CASTLTSGIETQYF. The part of the CDR3 DNA that was read is TGCGCCAGCACCCTGACTAGCGGGATTGAGACC.

This clone appeared a few times. At one of its ends the junction is not consistent with the germline gene, which may arise from a read error. From the germline J gene comes the end of the CDR3, since the read stops 3 residues before it. The V gene is TRBV19, the J gene TRBJ1-5; D is uncertain. CDR3 size: 13 residues. Germline V lookup: CDR1 LNHDA, CDR2 SQIVND (reference sequence). The CDR3 here is CASSLDPLEPQHF. The covered CDR3 bases are TGTGCCAGTAGTCTAGATCCACTCGAGCCC.

In this sample, this clone turned up many times. The read finishes 3 residues shy of the CDR3 end, and the germline J gene is used to complete it. This chain uses TRBV20-1 with TRBJ2-7, with TRBD1 identical over 12 bases. CDR1 and CDR2 (germline): DFQATT, SNEGSKA (reference sequence). CDR3 length: 16 residues. Unmatched junction bases numbered 11, after V lost 3 bases and J lost 5 bases. Here the CDR3 reads CSARGGTGGWSNEQYF. CDR3 DNA, as far as it was read: TGCAGTGCTAGGGGGGGGACAGGGGGCTGGAGTAACGAG.

Remarks on this clone: The DNA ends 3 residues before the CDR3 does, and the rest of the CDR3 is filled in from the germline J gene. The chain combines TRBV18 with TRBJ1-1; TRBD1 might be the D (5 bases). Between the trimmed V and J ends, which lost 2 bases and 2 bases, there was a span of 15 bases. The length of the CDR3 is 16 residues. CDR1 and CDR2 from the germline V gene are KGHSH and LQKENI. The part of the CDR3 DNA that was read is TGTGCCAGCTCACCATGGGCGCGGGGCGGTAACACTGAA. Translating gives CASSPWARGGNTE. Given in full, the CDR3 is CASSPWARGGNTEAFF.

This clone has at least ten counts. Read coverage stops 3 residues before the CDR3 terminus; the germline J gene supplies the remainder. The chain employs TRBV18 and TRBJ2-5; tentative D call: TRBD1 (6 bases). CDR1 and CDR2 from the germline V gene are KGHSH and LQKENI. Deletions cut 5 bases from V and 3 bases from J, with 10 bases between. The CDR3 contains 13 residues. CDR3 DNA (partial): TGTGCCAGCTCAGCCACAGGGAAAGAGACC. Translated: CASSATGKET. The complete CDR3 protein is CASSATGKETQYF.